This TCR beta chain was retrieved from a study of blood T cell repertoires in COVID-19. Across the study: T cells, B-cell-depleted T cells, or PBMCs supplied cDNA or gDNA.

This clone has just a few counts. Authors' methods: Scientists estimated how many nucleated cells there were by amplifying reference gene primers. This table comes from immunoSEQ multiplex PCR, and its TCRdb copy is limited to in-frame clones, with some not included. Clonal size and the V and J genes are those of that table, whereas D and trimming came from the DNA. Of some 50,000 clones in the sample, approximately 83% were seen once. CDR1 is MNHEY, CDR2 SMNVEV, per germline (reference sequence). The CDR3 covers 16 residues. Trimming removed 2 bases from V and 0 bases from J, with 10 bases in between.

The sample was peripheral blood. V and J are TRBV27 and TRBJ2-2, with D unresolved. The TCR originated in a human donor in a cohort sampled during active COVID-19. The donor label of this sample is uncertain. The CDR3 loop reads CASSLKQIANTGELFF. The CDR3 DNA is TGTGCCAGCAGTTTAAAACAAATCGCGAACACCGGGGAGCTGTTTTTT.